This T cell receptor beta chain originates from a study of tumor T cells in aggressive B-cell lymphoma. From germline, CDR1 is MNHNS and CDR2 SASEGT. This CDR3 has 14 residues. Trimming left V 6 bases short and J 3 bases short, with 12 bases between. The assay was immunoSEQ multiplex PCR, and TCRdb's table has in-frame clones only and misses some. The repertoire consists of 4,000 or so clones, with around 79% occurring once and the leading ten covering 45% to 55%. Source material: tumor tissue. This chain links TRBV6-1 with TRBJ1-5, with TRBD1 as a possible D gene (6 bases). The receptor was derived from an adult with diffuse large B cell lymphoma. In nucleotides, the CDR3 is TGTGCCAGCAGCGATACAGGGAACAATCAGCCCCAGCATTTT. It is translated as CASSDTGNNQPQHF.